The next 15 T cell receptor beta chains were all read from a single sample in a study of regulatory T cells in long-lasting Graves disease. Assembly of TCR beta libraries relied on iRepertoire HTBI primers together with Arm-PCR of CDR3 regions. TCRdb re-called the multiplex PCR reads with MiXCR, one entry per CDR3 protein. Here the sample spans under 500,000 distinct CDR3 sequences, about a sixth being singletons. Described time point: newly diagnosed GD, antithyroid drugs for less than 3 months. The TCR library used RNA extracted from PBMCs. These same data were also listed under a study on T cells in Graves' hyperthyroidism and ophthalmopathy.

The specimen comprised peripheral blood mononuclear cells (PBMCs), sampled at new diagnosis, from a patient treated with antithyroid drugs. The source is a woman aged 25-40 years with Graves disease.

This clonotype came up many times. This chain uses TRBV30 with TRBJ2-7; D may be TRBD1 or TRBD2 (6 bases each). The germline V and J ends were trimmed by 1 base and 3 bases, with 10 bases remaining between them. CDR1 is GTSNPN, CDR2 SVGIG, per germline (reference sequence). The CDR3 loop spans 13 amino acids. The CDR3 loop reads CAWSGGAGYEQYF. CDR3 DNA sequence: TGTGCCTGGAGTGGGGGGGCCGGCTACGAGCAGTACTTC.

The table lists this clonotype with a few counts. CDR3 sequence reads: CASSQVQNPYEQYF. As DNA, the CDR3 is TGTGCCAGCAGCCAAGTACAGAACCCCTACGAGCAGTACTTC. The rearrangement links TRBV14 to TRBJ2-7, with D unclear. Trimming took off 1 base at V and 2 bases at J, with 9 bases between the two ends. The length of the CDR3 is 14 residues. Germline lookup yields CDR1 SGHDN and CDR2 FVKESK.

V gene TRBV29-1 combines with J gene TRBJ2-1; D is tentatively TRBD1 or TRBD2 (6 bases each). The J call may be mistaken, given a closer DNA end match to TRBJ2-4. This CDR3 spans 14 amino acids. Looked up from germline, CDR1 is SQVTM and CDR2 is ANQGSEA. In DNA, the CDR3 is TGCAGCGTTACACAAACTAGGGGGGTGGGGATTCAGTACTTC. Translation: CSVTQTRGVGIQYF.

This rearrangement joins TRBV27 to TRBJ1-5; TRBD1 matches 7 bases. V was clipped by 6 bases and J by 4 bases; unmatched bases: 9. Germline V lookup: CDR1 MNHEY, CDR2 SMNVEV (reference sequence). The CDR3 has 15 amino acids. CDR3 sequence: CASRPGTATNQPQHF. The CDR3 nucleotides read TGTGCCAGCAGGCCCGGGACAGCCACAAATCAGCCCCAGCATTTT.

This clonotype has just a few counts. V usage is TRBV6-1 and J usage is TRBJ2-3, with TRBD2 identical over 7 bases. V shed 5 bases, J shed 7 bases, and the junction held 6 bases outside the gene matches. Looked up from germline, CDR1 is MNHNS and CDR2 is SASEGT. The CDR3 has 13 amino acids. The CDR3: CASSRGGSNTQYF. The CDR3 bases are TGTGCCAGCAGTCGGGGCGGGAGTAATACGCAGTATTTT.

This clonotype showed up just a few times. Just one base apart from a much larger clone, this may be a read error. Written as DNA, the CDR3 is TGTGCCAGCAGCAACAGGGGGCGAGGCTATGGCTACACCTTC. Its protein product is CASSNRGRGYGYTF. The rearrangement uses TRBV11-2 and TRBJ1-2; 9 bases fit TRBD1. Germline lookup yields CDR1 SGHAT and CDR2 FQNNGV. The V gene end was trimmed by 5 bases and the J gene end by 4 bases; junction bases not matched to a gene: 5. The CDR3 consists of 14 residues.

This clonotype appeared a single time. A read error is possible here, since a much larger clone lies one base away. The chain couples TRBV13 to TRBJ2-7; 11 positions agree with TRBD2. Germline-derived CDR1 and CDR2 are PRHDT and FYEKMQ (reference sequence). The CDR3 length is 15 residues. Here the CDR3 DNA reads TGTGCCAGCAGCGTTAGCGGGAGGGGAAGGAGGGAGCGGTACTTC. It specifies CASSVSGRGRRERYF.

This clonotype occurred many times. The V and J genes are TRBV7-2 and TRBJ1-1; D uncertain. There are 14 residues in the CDR3. The V gene's germline CDR1 is SGHTA and CDR2 FQGNSA. Trimming took off 5 bases at V and 1 base at J, with 11 bases between the two ends. The CDR3 loop is CASSLRWQNTEAFF. The CDR3 bases are TGTGCCAGCAGCCTAAGGTGGCAGAACACTGAAGCTTTCTTT.

The rearrangement joins TRBV5-4 to TRBJ2-5, with TRBD2 matching 7 bases. Germline CDR1 SGHNT, CDR2 YYREEE (reference sequence). This CDR3 spans 15 amino acids. Trimming cost V 4 bases and J 2 bases; bases outside gene matches: 8. This chain's CDR3 is CASSSGDSIQETQYF. The DNA for the CDR3 is TGTGCCAGCAGCAGCGGGGACTCCATTCAAGAGACCCAGTACTTC.

This clonotype was counted at least ten times. The genes are TRBV18 and TRBJ1-2; the D gene is possibly TRBD1 (5 bases). CDR1 and CDR2 (germline): KGHSH, LQKENI. This CDR3 region has 15 residues. V shed 2 bases and J shed 4 bases, with 14 bases lying between them. CDR3 in DNA: TGTGCCAGCTCACCAGGGACGAGTAGTTCCTATGGCTACACCTTC. Translating gives CASSPGTSSSYGYTF.

In its sample, this clonotype was seen many times. The CDR3 reads CAWSKEYEQYF. CDR3 nucleotides: TGTGCCTGGAGTAAGGAGTACGAGCAGTACTTC. The rearrangement links TRBV30 to TRBJ2-7; D unclear. The CDR3 has 11 amino acids. The V gene lost 2 bases and the J gene lost 4 bases, with 6 bases spanning the gap. In germline, CDR1 is GTSNPN, CDR2 SVGIG (reference sequence).

About this clonotype itself: A much larger clone is a single base away; this may be a read error. The CDR3 is CAGSLEDSTGELFF. In DNA, the CDR3 is TGTGCCGGCAGCTTAGAGGACTCCACCGGGGAGCTGTTTTTT. The chain carries TRBV7-6 and TRBJ2-2; TRBD2 might be the D (5 bases). This CDR3 spans 14 amino acids. Germline CDR1 SGHVS, CDR2 FNYEAQ. Using reference TRBV7-6 and TRBJ2-2 for the parts outside the CDR3, the full variable domain is GAGVSQSPRYKVTKRGQDVALRCDPISGHVSLYWYRQALGQGPEFLTYFNYEAQQDKSGLPNDRFSAERPEGSISTLTIQRTEQRDSAMYRCAGSLEDSTGELFFGEGSRLTVL.

Only a few counts were recorded for this clonotype. J is TRBJ2-5 and V is TRBV7-9, with 9 positions matching TRBD1. The ends lost 5 bases at V and 4 bases at J; junction bases unmatched: 8. The CDR3 totals 15 residues. Germline CDR1 SEHNR, CDR2 FQNEAQ (reference sequence). DNA for the CDR3: TGTGCCAGCAGCGAGTTGGGACAGGGAGGAGAGACCCAGTACTTC. Translating gives CASSELGQGGETQYF.

This clonotype was observed a few times. For the CDR3, the DNA is TGTGCCAGCAGCCAGACCTGGGGTAATTCACCCCTCCACTTT. This codes for CASSQTWGNSPLHF. The chain is built from TRBV14 and TRBJ1-6; D is unclear. The germline gives CDR1 SGHDN, CDR2 FVKESK. This CDR3 is built from 14 residues. Trimming took off 3 bases at V and 6 bases at J, with 9 bases between the two ends.

This clonotype was counted ten times or more. The chain couples TRBV18 to TRBJ2-3; 9 bases line up with TRBD2. The germline gives CDR1 KGHSH, CDR2 LQKENI. The CDR3 covers 12 residues. With V trimmed by 10 bases and J by 6 bases, 5 bases remained unmatched. CDR3 coding DNA: TGTGCCACCGGGACTAGCCTGGATACGCAGTATTTT. Its translation is CATGTSLDTQYF.